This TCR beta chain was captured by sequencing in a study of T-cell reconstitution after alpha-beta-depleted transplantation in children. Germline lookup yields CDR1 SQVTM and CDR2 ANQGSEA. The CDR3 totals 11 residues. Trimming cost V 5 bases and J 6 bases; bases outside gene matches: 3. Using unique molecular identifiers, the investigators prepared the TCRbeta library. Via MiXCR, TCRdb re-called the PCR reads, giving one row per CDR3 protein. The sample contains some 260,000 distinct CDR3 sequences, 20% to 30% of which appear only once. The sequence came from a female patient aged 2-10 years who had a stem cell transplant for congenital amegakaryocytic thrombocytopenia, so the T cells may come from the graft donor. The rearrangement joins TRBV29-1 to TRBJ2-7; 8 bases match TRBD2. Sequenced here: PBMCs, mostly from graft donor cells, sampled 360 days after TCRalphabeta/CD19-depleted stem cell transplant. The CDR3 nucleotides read TGCAGCGTTACTAGCGGATCCGAGCAGTACTTC. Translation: CSVTSGSEQYF.